The 22 T cell receptor beta chains presented below share a single source sample, sequenced in a study of T cells in Graves' hyperthyroidism and ophthalmopathy. Researchers took RNA transcripts and amplified the TCR beta CDR3 regions from them. First-round RT-PCR targeting the TCR CDR3 was performed with the HTBI primer set. A single record per CDR3 protein comes from TCRdb applying MiXCR to the multiplex PCR reads. Among some 300,000 distinct CDR3 sequences listed, roughly 14% were seen once. Sequencing input: blood. These TCRs come from a woman aged 25 to 39 with Graves' hyperthyroidism that later progressed to Graves' ophthalmopathy.

The DNA for the CDR3 is TGTGCCAGCAGTTTGGTGCCAGCCCCCAAGCCCCAGCATTTT. Its translation is CASSLVPAPKPQHF. V gene TRBV28 combines with J gene TRBJ1-5; D is uncertain. Germline loops: CDR1 MDHEN, CDR2 SYDVKM. The CDR3 extends over 14 amino acids. With 3 bases removed from V and 8 bases from J, the gap between germline ends came to 14 bases.

This clonotype was seen repeatedly, ten times or more. One end of the junction is discordant with germline, which a read error may explain. The J gene is TRBJ2-1, the V gene TRBV12-3 or TRBV12-4; 9 bases line up with TRBD2. The CDR3 consists of 15 residues. CDR3 sequence: CASTLAGVAYNEQFF. Written as DNA, the CDR3 is TGTGCCAGCACTTTAGCGGGAGTGGCCTACAATGAGCAGTTCTTC.

This clonotype has a count of ten or more. This chain joins TRBV30 and TRBJ1-2; D is unresolved. The CDR3 is 14 amino acids. V lost 4 bases, J lost 4 bases, and 16 bases lay in between. Germline CDR1 and CDR2: GTSNPN and SVGIG (reference sequence). This CDR3 reads CAWTRAVHSYGYTF. CDR3 nucleotide sequence: TGTGCCTGGACTCGGGCGGTTCACAGCTATGGCTACACCTTC.

This clonotype was recorded at least ten times. The rearrangement uses TRBV20-1 and TRBJ2-1; 7 bases align to TRBD1. Germline lookup yields CDR1 DFQATT and CDR2 SNEGSKA (reference sequence). The CDR3 spans 15 residues. Trimming cost V 0 bases and J 8 bases; bases outside gene matches: 10. CDR3 bases: TGCAGTGCTAGAGATCTACAGGGGTACACACATGAGCAGTTCTTC. Amino acid sequence: CSARDLQGYTHEQFF.

At least ten counts were recorded for this clonotype. This chain uses TRBV7-2 with TRBJ1-5, with a weak D call TRBD1 (5 bases). Looked up from germline, CDR1 is SGHTA and CDR2 is FQGNSA. The V and J ends lost 3 bases and 8 bases respectively, with 11 bases between them. The CDR3 runs to 13 residues. The CDR3 DNA follows: TGTGCCAGCAGCTTTGACAGCTTCGAGCCCCAGCATTTT. Its translation is CASSFDSFEPQHF.

This clonotype has more than one count but fewer than ten. The rearrangement uses TRBV5-8 and TRBJ2-4; tentative D call: TRBD1 (6 bases). Germline-derived CDR1 and CDR2 are SGHTS and YDEGEE. This CDR3 comprises 17 residues. V gave up 4 bases and J gave up 4 bases, with 21 bases separating them. DNA for the CDR3: TGTGCCAGCAGCAGGGGACAACCGGGCCACCCAAAAAACATTCAGTACTTC. It is translated as CASSRGQPGHPKNIQYF.

This clonotype was seen at least ten times. The V call is TRBV4-2, the J call TRBJ2-7; possibly TRBD2 for D (5 bases). This CDR3 comprises 17 residues. Trimming shortened V by 0 bases and J by 6 bases, and 21 bases separated the two germline ends. Germline V lookup: CDR1 LGHNA, CDR2 YNFKEQ. CDR3 sequence: CASSQDPKPELAGEQYF. In DNA, the CDR3 is TGTGCCAGCAGCCAAGATCCAAAGCCAGAGCTGGCGGGCGAGCAGTACTTC.

This clonotype was seen repeatedly, ten times or more. The chain recombines TRBV12-3 or TRBV12-4 with TRBJ2-1, with 11 bases matching TRBD2. V shed 2 bases, J shed 1 base, and the junction held 4 bases outside the gene matches. CDR3 size: 17 residues. The CDR3 protein is CASSLLAGGPSYNEQFF. CDR3 coding DNA: TGTGCCAGCAGTTTATTAGCGGGAGGGCCTTCCTACAATGAGCAGTTCTTC.

This clonotype was detected ten times or more. The genes are TRBV20-1 and TRBJ2-1; 12 bases are shared with TRBD2. The CDR3 runs 15 residues. After removal of 5 bases from V and 5 bases from J, the junction contained 7 bases not matched to a gene. CDR1 and CDR2 (germline): DFQATT, SNEGSKA (reference sequence). CDR3 DNA: TGCAGTGCTGGACTAGCGGGAAGGAAGGACAATGAGCAGTTCTTC. Amino acid sequence: CSAGLAGRKDNEQFF.

The chain employs TRBV7-3 and TRBJ2-2; D unclear. V was trimmed by 5 bases and J by 6 bases, leaving 7 bases between them. The germline gives CDR1 SGHTA, CDR2 FQGTGA. The CDR3 is made up of 12 amino acids. The CDR3 reads CASSARPGELFF. The CDR3 bases are TGTGCCAGCAGCGCCCGACCCGGGGAGCTGTTTTTT.

This clonotype appeared a few times. The V call is TRBV6-1, the J call TRBJ1-5; the match to TRBD1 covers 9 bases. The CDR3 has 14 residues. V shed 6 bases, J shed 7 bases, and the junction held 7 bases outside the gene matches. CDR1 MNHNS and CDR2 SASEGT come from the germline V gene. CDR3 region: CASRMDRGGQPQHF. DNA of the CDR3: TGTGCCAGCAGAATGGACAGGGGAGGACAGCCCCAGCATTTT.

The table lists this clonotype with a few counts. The chain links TRBV10-3 to TRBJ1-1; possible D gene TRBD1, 5 bases. Germline CDR1 ENHRY, CDR2 SYGVKD. V lost 2 bases and J 6 bases, leaving 7 bases between the germline ends. This CDR3 comprises 12 residues. The CDR3 DNA reads TGTGCCATCAGTGAGGGGGGAGCTGAAGCTTTCTTT. Residues: CAISEGGAEAFF.

This clonotype occurred many times. This chain joins TRBV7-2 and TRBJ2-4; the match to TRBD1 covers 8 bases. J lost 4 bases, V lost 5 bases, and 10 bases had no gene match. Germline assignment: CDR1 SGHTA and CDR2 FQGNSA. The length of the CDR3 is 16 residues. The chain's CDR3 is CASSAAAGQVKNIQYF. CDR3 coding DNA: TGTGCCAGCAGCGCAGCGGCGGGACAGGTTAAAAACATTCAGTACTTC.

This chain joins TRBV19 and TRBJ1-1; unclear D gene. The CDR3 runs 11 residues. The V end was cut by 10 bases, the J end by 5 bases, with 11 bases between. Per germline, CDR1 LNHDA and CDR2 SQIVND (reference sequence). The DNA for the CDR3 is TGTGCCACCTCGGCGTCGACTGAAGCTTTCTTT. The encoded protein is CATSASTEAFF.

The chain recombines TRBV27 with TRBJ2-3, with 12 bases that match TRBD1. The germline V gene has CDR1 MNHEY and CDR2 SMNVEV (reference sequence). The trim removed 5 bases at V and 0 bases at J, leaving 9 bases unmatched. CDR3 length: 18 amino acids. Here the CDR3 DNA reads TGTGCCAGCAGTACACTTGGGACAGGGGGCGGGAGCACAGATACGCAGTATTTT. It yields the protein CASSTLGTGGGSTDTQYF.

This clonotype was observed at least ten times. This chain uses TRBV6-2 or TRBV6-3 with TRBJ2-7; TRBD2 matches 9 bases. CDR1 and CDR2 (germline): MNHEY, SVGEGT. Germline trimming cut 0 bases from V and 6 bases from J; bases unmatched to any gene: 0. This CDR3 spans 13 amino acids. The CDR3 reads CASSYSSGSEQYF. Written as DNA, the CDR3 is TGTGCCAGCAGTTACTCTAGCGGGAGCGAGCAGTACTTC.

V is TRBV15 and J is TRBJ2-2, with 8 bases fitting TRBD1. V lost 2 bases, J lost 4 bases, and 3 bases stayed unmatched. Looked up from germline, CDR1 is LNHNV and CDR2 is YYDKDF (reference sequence). This CDR3 is built from 15 residues. CDR3 coding DNA: TGTGCCACCAGCAGACAGGGGGCAGGCACCGGGGAGCTGTTTTTT. The encoded protein is CATSRQGAGTGELFF.

Here the CDR3 reads CASSESSSTGTKGTQYF. CDR3 sequence (DNA): TGTGCCAGCAGTGAATCCTCCAGTACCGGGACAAAAGGGACCCAGTACTTC. V is TRBV2 and J is TRBJ2-5, with a tentative D call TRBD1 (6 bases). The CDR3 runs 17 residues. Germline values: CDR1 SNHLY, CDR2 FYNNEI. The germline V and J ends were trimmed by 2 bases and 7 bases, with 23 bases remaining between them.

The V call is TRBV28, the J call TRBJ2-7; 13 bases fit TRBD2. The CDR3 contains 16 residues. Trimming cost V 10 bases and J 2 bases; bases outside gene matches: 11. The germline V gene encodes CDR1 MDHEN and CDR2 SYDVKM. The CDR3 loop reads CATSKFGLAGAYEQYF. The CDR3, as DNA: TGTGCCACTTCAAAGTTCGGACTAGCGGGGGCCTACGAGCAGTACTTC.

This clonotype occurred a few times. The rearrangement joins TRBV4-3 to TRBJ1-6; D perhaps matches TRBD1 (5 bases). The CDR3 has 16 residues. Germline CDR1 reads LGHNA; CDR2 reads YSLEER. Trimming pared 0 bases from V and 8 bases from J, leaving 14 bases between. The CDR3: CASSQDSTGGDSPLHF. CDR3 DNA sequence: TGCGCCAGCAGCCAAGATTCGACGGGGGGAGATTCACCCCTCCACTTT.

Ten or more counts support this clonotype. J is TRBJ1-5 and V is TRBV27, with D possibly matching TRBD1 (5 bases). Germline V gene data show CDR1 as MNHEY and CDR2 as SMNVEV (reference sequence). The CDR3 has 13 residues. V was trimmed by 3 bases and J by 6 bases, leaving 9 bases between them. CDR3 in DNA: TGTGCCAGCAGTTTCCAGGGTAGTCAGCCCCAGCATTTT. Translating gives CASSFQGSQPQHF.

The table lists this clonotype with many counts. The chain joins TRBV27 to TRBJ2-7; 8 bases are a match to TRBD1. This CDR3 is built from 14 residues. The junction had 4 bases not matched to a gene; V was cut back by 4 bases and J by 2 bases. Germline assignment: CDR1 MNHEY and CDR2 SMNVEV (reference sequence). CDR3 region: CASSYGTGAYEQYF. DNA for the CDR3: TGTGCCAGCAGTTACGGGACAGGAGCCTACGAGCAGTACTTC.